This entry describes one T cell receptor beta chain. This entry is derived from a study of blood T cell repertoires in COVID-19. Study in general: COVID-19 samples collected from the United States, Italy and Spain covered acute and convalescent phases. Nucleic acid was either cDNA or gDNA, and it came from T cells, B-cell-depleted T cells, or PBMCs.

Data came from immunoSEQ multiplex PCR; TCRdb stores just in-frame clones and leaves some out. Among tens of thousands of clones listed, about nine tenths were seen once. Trimming at V came to 0 bases and at J to 7 bases, leaving 3 bases not matched to a gene. CDR1 is MNHNS and CDR2 is SASEGT in the germline V gene. CDR3 size: 13 residues. The sequencing input was peripheral blood. The rearrangement uses TRBV6-1 and TRBJ2-7; 7 positions agree with TRBD1. The receptor comes from a woman in her 70s with acute or convalescent COVID-19. CDR3 amino acids: CASSEAGTAEQYV. The CDR3 DNA reads TGTGCCAGCAGTGAAGCGGGGACAGCGGAGCAGTACGTC.